The next 8 T cell receptor beta chains were all read from a single sample in a study of regulatory T cells in long-lasting Graves disease. Building of the TCR beta libraries involved iRepertoire HTBI primers and Arm-PCR of CDR3 regions. MiXCR was run by TCRdb on the multiplex PCR reads, yielding one entry per CDR3 protein. The sample records 300,000 to 400,000 distinct CDR3 sequences, around 17% being singletons. This sample's time point: newly diagnosed GD, antithyroid drugs for less than 3 months. The TCR library used RNA extracted from PBMCs. The data were also submitted as part of a second study, on T cells in Graves' hyperthyroidism and ophthalmopathy.

Specimen: peripheral blood mononuclear cells (PBMCs), collected at new diagnosis, from a patient treated with antithyroid drugs. Receptor source: a middle-aged man with Graves disease.

V is TRBV2 and J is TRBJ1-1; D remains ambiguous. The CDR3 is made up of 16 amino acids. The ends were cut back, 5 bases at V and 6 bases at J, with 22 bases in the middle. Germline CDR1 and CDR2: SNHLY and FYNNEI. The CDR3 DNA reads as TGTGCCAGCAGTTTAGGTGTAGGTCAAGGTCCGGCTGAAGCTTTCTTT. It encodes CASSLGVGQGPAEAFF.

There are many counts of this clonotype. The genes are TRBV3-1 and TRBJ2-7; D gene uncertain. Deletions cut 4 bases from V and 6 bases from J, with 13 bases between. Germline CDR1 and CDR2: LGHDT and YNNKEL (reference sequence). The CDR3 length is 13 residues. The CDR3, as DNA: TGTGCCAGCAGCCTCTCGTTTTCAGGCGAGCAGTACTTC. It is translated as CASSLSFSGEQYF.

This clonotype was observed a handful of times. The chain links TRBV6-1 to TRBJ1-3; D is possibly TRBD1 (6 bases). The CDR3 totals 16 residues. The V end was cut by 7 bases, the J end by 3 bases, with 19 bases between. Germline V gives CDR1 MNHNS, CDR2 SASEGT. The CDR3 bases are TGTGCCAGCACCATGCCCCCCCCAGGGGATGGAAACACCATATATTTT. Amino acids: CASTMPPPGDGNTIYF.

This clonotype was detected many times. The rearrangement links TRBV6-5 to TRBJ2-5; D is ambiguous. The CDR3 is 13 residues long. V lost 4 bases and J 5 bases, leaving 11 bases between the germline ends. The germline gives CDR1 MNHEY, CDR2 SVGAGI. The CDR3 region has the DNA TGTGCCAGCAGTTTCCTCACACAGGAGACCCAGTACTTC. Protein product: CASSFLTQETQYF.

A remark on this clonotype: With a much larger clone just one base away, this may be a read error. This chain links TRBV2 with TRBJ2-7; D is unresolved. Germline CDR1 SNHLY, CDR2 FYNNEI. This CDR3 region has 12 residues. The CDR3 DNA follows: TGTGTCAGCAGTGATTGGAACTACGAGCAGTACTTC. Amino acids: CVSSDWNYEQYF.

This clonotype was seen repeatedly, ten times or more. The chain carries TRBV11-3 and TRBJ2-1; 8 bases are a match to TRBD2. Judging by the DNA end, TRBJ2-5 fits better; the J call may be wrong. Germline CDR1 SGHNT, CDR2 YENEEA. The CDR3 length is 14 residues. For the CDR3, the DNA is TGTGCCAGCAGCTCCGGACTAGCCCAAGAGACCCAGTACTTC. This encodes CASSSGLAQETQYF.

In its sample, this clonotype was seen many times. V usage is TRBV11-2 and J usage is TRBJ2-5, with TRBD1 matching 8 bases. CDR1 is SGHAT, CDR2 FQNNGV, per germline. The CDR3 extends over 16 amino acids. The ends lost 2 bases at V and 5 bases at J; junction bases unmatched: 10. The DNA of the CDR3 is TGTGCCAGCAGCTTAAATCAGGGGGCCCATTGGGAGACCCAGTACTTC. It is translated as CASSLNQGAHWETQYF. Full variable domain (missing parts from reference TRBV11-2 and TRBJ2-5): EAGVAQSPRYKIIEKRQSVAFWCNPISGHATLYWYQQILGQGPKLLIQFQNNGVVDDSQLPKDRFSAERLKGVDSTLKIQPAKLEDSAVYLCASSLNQGAHWETQYFGPGTRLLVL.

This clonotype was recorded many times. J is TRBJ2-5 and V is TRBV20-1, with D possibly being TRBD1 (5 bases). Trimming stripped 5 bases from V and 2 bases from J, with 9 bases between. Germline V gene sequence: CDR1 DFQATT, CDR2 SNEGSKA (reference sequence). The CDR3 contains 12 residues. This CDR3 is CSAVGVQETQYF. The CDR3 coding sequence is TGCAGTGCTGTAGGGGTACAAGAGACCCAGTACTTC.